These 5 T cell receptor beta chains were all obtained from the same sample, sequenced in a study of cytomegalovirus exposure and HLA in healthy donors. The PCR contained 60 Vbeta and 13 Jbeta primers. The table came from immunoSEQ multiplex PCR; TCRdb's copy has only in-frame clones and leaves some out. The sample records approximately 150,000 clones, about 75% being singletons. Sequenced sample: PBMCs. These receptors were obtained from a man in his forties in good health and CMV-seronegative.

The CDR3: CASRSGQDNEQFF. CDR3 nucleotides: TGCGCCAGCAGGTCCGGACAGGACAATGAGCAGTTCTTC. The genes are TRBV5-1 and TRBJ2-1; 7 nucleotides line up with TRBD1. Germline CDR1 is SGHRS and CDR2 is YFSETQ. The CDR3 runs 13 residues. V lost 5 bases and J lost 5; bases outside the gene matches: 4.

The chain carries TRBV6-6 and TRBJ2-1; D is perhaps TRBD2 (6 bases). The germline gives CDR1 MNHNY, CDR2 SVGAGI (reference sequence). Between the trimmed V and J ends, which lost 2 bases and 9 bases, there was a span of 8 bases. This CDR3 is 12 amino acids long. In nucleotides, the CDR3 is TGTGCCAGCAGTTACGAGGAGGGTGAGCAGTTCTTC. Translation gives CASSYEEGEQFF.

CDR3 sequence reads: CASSEGGNTEAFF. CDR3 in DNA: TGTGCCAGCAGTGAGGGGGGAAACACTGAAGCTTTCTTT. The chain links TRBV6-1 to TRBJ1-1; D possibly corresponds to TRBD1 (5 bases). The CDR3 has 13 residues. The germline V gene encodes CDR1 MNHNS and CDR2 SASEGT. Trimming took 3 bases from V and 2 from J, leaving 7 bases between them.

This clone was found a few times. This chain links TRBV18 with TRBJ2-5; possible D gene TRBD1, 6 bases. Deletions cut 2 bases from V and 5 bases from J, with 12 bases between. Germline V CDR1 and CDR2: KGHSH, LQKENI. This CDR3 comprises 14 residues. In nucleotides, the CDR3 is TGTGCCAGCTCACCAGGACAGCCTCCCGAGACCCAGTACTTC. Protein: CASSPGQPPETQYF.

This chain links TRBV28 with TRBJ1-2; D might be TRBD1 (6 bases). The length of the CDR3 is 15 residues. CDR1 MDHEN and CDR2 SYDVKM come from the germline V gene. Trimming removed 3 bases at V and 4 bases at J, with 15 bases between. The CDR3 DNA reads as TGTGCCAGCAGTTTTCGAGACAGGCCGATCTATGGCTACACCTTC. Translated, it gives CASSFRDRPIYGYTF.